The 20 T cell receptor beta chains given below trace back to one sample, sequenced in a study of T cells in Graves' hyperthyroidism and ophthalmopathy. Amplified TCR beta CDR3 regions came from RNA transcripts. With the HTBI primer set, the TCR CDR3 went through a first round of RT-PCR. TCRdb re-called the multiplex PCR reads through MiXCR, storing one row per CDR3 protein. Of hundreds of thousands of distinct CDR3 sequences listed, 14% are singletons. Material for sequencing was blood. The receptors were sampled from a woman aged 18-30 years with Graves' hyperthyroidism.

This clonotype was counted between two and nine times. This could be a read error, since a much larger clone is one nucleotide away. This chain joins TRBV5-1 and TRBJ1-1; D might be TRBD1 (5 bases). The CDR3 is 16 residues long. V was clipped by 4 bases and J by 5 bases, with 21 bases between them. Germline lookup yields CDR1 SGHRS and CDR2 YFSETQ. The CDR3 region has the DNA TGCGCCAGCAGCCCTTCAAGCAGGGTCGTCGGGACTGAAGCTTTCTTT. Translated, it gives CASSPSSRVVGTEAFF.

The V and J genes are TRBV7-2 and TRBJ2-2, with a tentative D call TRBD2 (6 bases). This CDR3 has 14 amino acids. With 5 bases removed from V and 3 bases from J, the gap between germline ends came to 10 bases. Germline V gives CDR1 SGHTA, CDR2 FQGNSA. The CDR3 DNA reads as TGTGCCAGCAGCCGGGGACTCCACACCGGGGAGCTGTTTTTT. It encodes CASSRGLHTGELFF.

This clonotype was recorded at least ten times. V and J are TRBV12-3 or TRBV12-4 and TRBJ2-7, with D uncertain. There are 14 residues in the CDR3. V shed 7 bases and J shed 3 bases, with 16 bases lying between them. CDR3 loop: CASNLKGPVYEQYF. CDR3 in DNA: TGTGCCAGCAACCTCAAGGGTCCGGTCTACGAGCAGTACTTC.

This clonotype has a count of ten or more. The rearrangement joins TRBV19 to TRBJ1-6, with TRBD1 matching over 9 bases. Unmatched junction bases numbered 3, after V lost 6 bases and J lost 6 bases. CDR3 size: 14 residues. Germline V lookup: CDR1 LNHDA, CDR2 SQIVND (reference sequence). In DNA, the CDR3 is TGTGCCAGTAGCCGGGACAGGGCTAATTCACCCCTCCACTTT. Its translation is CASSRDRANSPLHF.

This clonotype was detected a few times. V gene TRBV5-1 combines with J gene TRBJ2-1; D gene unclear. The germline CDR1 and CDR2 sequences are SGHRS and YFSETQ. The CDR3 loop spans 13 amino acids. V lost 1 base, J lost 10 bases, and 12 bases lay in between. Here the CDR3 reads CASSLNRDLEQFF. The DNA for the CDR3 is TGCGCCAGCAGCTTGAATAGGGATTTGGAGCAGTTCTTC.

This clonotype was picked up a small number of times. The V call is TRBV2, the J call TRBJ2-7; no clear D gene. The germline gives CDR1 SNHLY, CDR2 FYNNEI. This CDR3 has 17 amino acids. V was trimmed by 10 bases and J by 0 bases, leaving 25 bases between them. CDR3 DNA sequence: TGTGCCACCAATGGCAAGGTCTTACTCAAAAGCTCCTACGAGCAGTACTTC. As protein: CATNGKVLLKSSYEQYF.

CDR3: CASSQVSGVNYNEQFF. CDR3 coding DNA: TGTGCCAGCAGCCAAGTGAGCGGGGTTAATTACAATGAGCAGTTCTTC. V usage is TRBV3-1 and J usage is TRBJ2-1, with 7 bases aligning to TRBD2. The CDR3 sequence is 16 residues long. Per the germline V gene, CDR1 is LGHDT and CDR2 is YNNKEL (reference sequence). The trim removed 1 base at V and 4 bases at J, leaving 7 bases unmatched.

This clonotype was observed a few times. The V call is TRBV4-3, the J call TRBJ2-3; D is unresolved. From germline, CDR1 is LGHNA and CDR2 YSLEER. The CDR3 totals 14 residues. The V gene lost 5 bases and the J gene lost 2 bases, with 11 bases spanning the gap. The CDR3 loop is CASSKAFNTDTQYF. The CDR3 bases are TGCGCCAGCAGCAAGGCTTTTAACACAGATACGCAGTATTTT.

CDR3 nucleotides: TGCAGCGTTGATGCTCAGGGGGGGAACACCATATATTTT. Its translation is CSVDAQGGNTIYF. V is TRBV29-1 and J is TRBJ1-3; TRBD1 agrees at 7 bases. This CDR3 comprises 13 residues. V lost 3 bases and J lost 7; bases outside the gene matches: 6. In germline, CDR1 is SQVTM, CDR2 ANQGSEA.

In this sample, this clonotype turned up once. This chain connects TRBV7-2 to TRBJ2-5; no definite D call. Germline CDR1 reads SGHTA; CDR2 reads FQGNSA. V lost 2 bases and J lost 5, with 6 bases in between. The CDR3 sequence is 12 residues long. The CDR3 sequence: CASSLYLETQYF. CDR3 sequence (DNA): TGTGCCAGCAGCTTATACTTGGAGACCCAGTACTTC. Full variable domain (remainder filled in from reference TRBV7-2 and TRBJ2-5): GAGVSQSPSNKVTEKGKDVELRCDPISGHTALYWYRQSLGQGLEFLIYFQGNSAPDKSGLPSDRFSAERTGGSVSTLTIQRTQQEDSAVYLCASSLYLETQYFGPGTRLLVL.

Comments on this clonotype: This may be a read error, as it is one base from a much larger clone. The chain links TRBV2 to TRBJ2-3, with 7 bases that match TRBD1. Trimming took 7 bases from V and 1 from J; bases not matched to a gene: 11. Germline lookup yields CDR1 SNHLY and CDR2 FYNNEI. This CDR3 spans 16 amino acids. The CDR3 reads CASMKKGAQGTDTQYF. CDR3 DNA sequence: TGTGCCAGCATGAAAAAGGGGGCGCAGGGCACAGATACGCAGTATTTT.

This rearrangement joins TRBV28 to TRBJ2-1, with a tentative D call TRBD1 (5 bases). Germline V gene data show CDR1 as MDHEN and CDR2 as SYDVKM. The V and J ends lost 6 bases and 4 bases respectively, with 16 bases between them. CDR3 length equals 15 residues. Here the CDR3 reads CASRGRGLGYNEQFF. The CDR3 DNA is TGTGCCAGCAGGGGAAGGGGTCTTGGGTACAATGAGCAGTTCTTC.

This clonotype appeared many times. This rearrangement joins TRBV27 to TRBJ1-2, with D hard to call. Trimming removed 3 bases from V and 8 bases from J, with 13 bases in between. Germline lookup yields CDR1 MNHEY and CDR2 SMNVEV (reference sequence). This CDR3 spans 13 amino acids. CDR3: CASSFNGFRGYTF. The CDR3 nucleotides read TGTGCCAGCAGTTTTAACGGCTTTCGGGGCTACACCTTC.

In its sample, this clonotype was seen many times. The chain carries TRBV12-3 or TRBV12-4 and TRBJ2-7; 12 bases line up with TRBD2. The CDR3 sequence is 17 residues long. V lost 5 bases to trimming and J lost 5 bases; unmatched junction nucleotides: 13. The CDR3 DNA reads TGTGCCAGCAGTCTCCGACCTAGACTAGCGGGAGAGGACGAGCAGTACTTC. This translates into CASSLRPRLAGEDEQYF.

The chain uses TRBV28 and TRBJ2-1, with 15 bases identical to TRBD2. Looked up from germline, CDR1 is MDHEN and CDR2 is SYDVKM. This CDR3 has 17 residues. V lost 7 bases and J lost 4; bases outside the gene matches: 8. CDR3 DNA sequence: TGTGCCAGCATCACGGGACTAGCGGGAGGCCGATACAATGAGCAGTTCTTC. Amino acid sequence: CASITGLAGGRYNEQFF.

This clonotype showed up many times. This chain links TRBV5-1 with TRBJ2-6, with 7 bases that match TRBD2. The CDR3 covers 18 residues. Losses at the gene ends were 4 bases for V and 0 bases for J; bases not matched to a gene: 10. In germline, CDR1 is SGHRS, CDR2 YFSETQ. The CDR3 nucleotides are TGCGCCAGCAGCCCAAGACTAGCTGATTCCTCTGGGGCCAACGTCCTGACTTTC. This translates into CASSPRLADSSGANVLTF.

Only a few counts were recorded for this clonotype. The rearrangement uses TRBV27 and TRBJ1-5, with D unclear. This CDR3 spans 14 amino acids. Per the germline V gene, CDR1 is MNHEY and CDR2 is SMNVEV (reference sequence). V dropped 6 bases and J dropped 1 base, with 10 bases sitting between them. The CDR3 coding sequence is TGTGCCAGCAGACCGATAGCGAGCAATCAGCCCCAGCATTTT. Protein sequence: CASRPIASNQPQHF.

The V call is TRBV7-2, the J call TRBJ1-6, with 9 bases fitting TRBD1. CDR3 length: 15 amino acids. V gave up 5 bases and J gave up 8 bases; unmatched junction bases: 7. Germline lookup yields CDR1 SGHTA and CDR2 FQGNSA. CDR3 DNA sequence: TGTGCCAGCAGCCGGAGGACAGGGGAGGATTCACCCCTCCACTTT. Encoded protein: CASSRRTGEDSPLHF.

About this clonotype: A read error may explain this, as a much larger clone is one base away. No conserved phenylalanine or tryptophan ends this CDR3, so it is likely a read error. This rearrangement joins TRBV7-8 to TRBJ1-3, with D tentatively TRBD1 (5 bases). V was shortened by 5 bases and J by 0 bases, with 11 bases between the two germline ends. The CDR3 covers 15 residues. Germline V gives CDR1 SGHVS, CDR2 FQNEAQ. CDR3: CASSPGHFSGNTIYL. As DNA, the CDR3 is TGTGCCAGCAGCCCTGGACACTTCTCTGGAAACACCATATATCTT.

The chain is built from TRBV6-5 and TRBJ1-2; D unresolved. The CDR3 totals 12 residues. The V gene lost 2 bases and the J gene lost 5 bases, with 6 bases spanning the gap. CDR1 and CDR2 from the germline V gene are MNHEY and SVGAGI. CDR3 region: CASSYPGYGYTF. In nucleotides, the CDR3 is TGTGCCAGCAGTTACCCAGGTTATGGCTACACCTTC.